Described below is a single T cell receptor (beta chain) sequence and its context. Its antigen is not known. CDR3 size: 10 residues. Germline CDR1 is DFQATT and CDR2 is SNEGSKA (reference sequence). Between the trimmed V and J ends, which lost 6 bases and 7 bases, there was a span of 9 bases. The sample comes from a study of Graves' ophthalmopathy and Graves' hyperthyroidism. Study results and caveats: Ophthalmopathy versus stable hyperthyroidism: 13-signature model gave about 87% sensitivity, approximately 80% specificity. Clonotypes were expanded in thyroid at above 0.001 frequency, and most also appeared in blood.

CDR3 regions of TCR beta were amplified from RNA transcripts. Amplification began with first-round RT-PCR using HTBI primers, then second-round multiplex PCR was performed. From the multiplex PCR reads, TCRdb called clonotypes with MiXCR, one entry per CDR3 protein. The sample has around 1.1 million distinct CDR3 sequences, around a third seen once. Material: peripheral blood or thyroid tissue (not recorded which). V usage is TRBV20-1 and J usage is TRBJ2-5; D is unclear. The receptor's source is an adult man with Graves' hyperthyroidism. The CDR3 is CSAETGTQYF. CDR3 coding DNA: TGCAGTGCCGAAACCGGGACCCAGTACTTC.